The rows below give T cell receptor beta chains drawn from one sample of a study of blood T cell repertoires in COVID-19. Clones were read by immunoSEQ multiplex PCR, and TCRdb kept only the in-frame ones, dropping some. This table holds fewer than 350,000 clones, 87% found once. Sequenced material: peripheral blood. The receptors originated from a man aged 25-40 years with COVID-19, enrolled during active disease. The CDR3 runs from the conserved cysteine through the conserved F or W. A D gene is named only where the DNA matches it firmly. Only some rows state a clone size, as once, few, many or a class for expanded clones.

>TRBJ1-1|TRBD1|once|TRBV5-5
CASSLYFTGVDTEAFF
TGTGCCAGCAGCCTCTATTTCACAGGGGTTGACACAGAAGCTTTCTTT
>TRBJ2-6|.|.|TRBV28
CASSLQATNVLTF
TGTGCCAGCAGTTTGCAGGCAACCAACGTCCTGACTTTC
>TRBJ2-5|TRBD2|.|TRBV12-5
CASGLVPAIAGGHQETQYF
TGTGCTAGTGGTTTGGTACCCGCAATAGCGGGAGGGCACCAAGAGACCCAGTACTTC
>TRBJ1-1|TRBD1|few|TRBV12-3/TRBV12-4
CASQGQGRAFF
TGTGCCAGCCAAGGACAGGGCCGAGCTTTCTTT
>TRBJ1-2|.|few|TRBV12-3/TRBV12-4
CASRQGLGYGYTF
TGTGCCAGCAGACAGGGTTTAGGCTATGGCTACACCTTC
>TRBJ1-2|TRBD1|.|TRBV18
CASSLRQGEGGYTF
TGTGCCAGCTCACTCAGACAGGGAGAGGGTGGCTACACCTTC
>TRBJ2-1|TRBD2|.|TRBV7-8
CASSLAGGPVNEQFF
TGTGCCAGCAGCTTAGCGGGAGGGCCGGTCAATGAGCAGTTCTTC
>TRBJ2-6|TRBD1|.|TRBV7-3
CASSRSGGNGANVLTF
TGTGCCAGCAGCCGTTCAGGGGGCAATGGGGCCAACGTCCTGACTTTC
>TRBJ1-2|TRBD1|.|TRBV3-1/TRBV3-2
CASSPSDRAGGYTF
TGTGCCAGCAGCCCGAGTGACAGGGCAGGGGGCTACACCTTC
>TRBJ2-7|TRBD1|.|TRBV7-2
CASSIGGQGGYEQYF
TGTGCCAGCAGCATCGGGGGACAGGGTGGCTACGAGCAGTACTTC
>TRBJ2-5|.|.|TRBV2
CATTGPQETQYF
TGTGCCACCACAGGGCCCCAAGAGACCCAGTACTTC
>TRBJ2-5|TRBD1|.|TRBV7-3
CASSPLRTGGVETQYF
TGTGCCAGCAGCCCCCTCCGGACAGGGGGAGTGGAGACCCAGTACTTC
>TRBJ1-6|.|.|TRBV6-1
CASSPEGYNSPLHF
TGTGCCAGCAGTCCCGAGGGATATAATTCACCCCTCCACTTT
>TRBJ1-4|.|.|TRBV7-2
CASSLQLNEKLFF
TGTGCCAGCAGCCTTCAACTAAATGAAAAACTGTTTTTT
>TRBJ2-2|.|.|TRBV4-3
CASSQGQGANTGELFF
TGCGCCAGCAGCCAAGGTCAAGGGGCGAACACCGGGGAGCTGTTTTTT